This T cell receptor beta chain emerged from a study of blood T cell repertoires in COVID-19. The table came from immunoSEQ multiplex PCR; TCRdb's copy has only in-frame clones and leaves some out. The table has about 160,000 clones, approximately 95% seen once. Trimming took 2 bases from V and 6 from J; bases not matched to a gene: 9. The CDR3 is 16 residues long. The germline V gene encodes CDR1 ENHRY and CDR2 SYGVKD. Sequencing was carried out using peripheral blood. This clonotype originated in a woman aged 60 to 75 with COVID-19, enrolled during active disease. The rearrangement links TRBV10-3 to TRBJ1-5; 8 nucleotides match TRBD1. The CDR3 DNA reads TGTGCCATCAGTGAGCACCAGGGGGCGCGGGGTCAGCCCCAGCATTTT. Amino acid sequence: CAISEHQGARGQPQHF.